The clone carrying this T cell receptor beta chain was observed a few times. Its antigen is undetermined. TCRdb ran MiXCR on the reads and lists one entry per CDR3 protein. The repertoire includes nearly 700,000 distinct CDR3 sequences, roughly 33% of them detected once, and over 15% sits in the top ten. This CDR3 is 11 amino acids long. Germline CDR1 reads MGHDK; CDR2 reads SYGVNS. The ends were cut back, 5 bases at V and 4 bases at J, with 5 bases in the middle. The record originates from a study of T cell repertoires in cytomegalovirus infection. Study at large: Well-studied HLA-B-restricted CMV epitopes were used in the study alongside recently identified HLA-C-restricted ones. Based on public TCR beta signatures, there were indications of CMV infection and of a matching HLA type. Findings and caveats of the study: Summed public TCR beta family frequency identified CMV carriers bearing the relevant HLA. The ex vivo response was dominated by HLA-C-restricted CMV-specific TCR beta clonotypes.

The TCR comes from a human donor in good health (CMV status not recorded). Some clones in this sample may be carry-over from other donors' samples. Specimen: cultured PBMCs, collected from culture after CMV antigen stimulation. The chain combines TRBV25-1 with TRBJ1-2; D remains unclear. CDR3 nucleotide sequence: TGTGCCAGCAGTACACCCTATGGCTACACCTTC. Its protein is CASSTPYGYTF.